These 6 T cell receptor beta chains came from one sample sequenced in a study of blood T cell repertoires in COVID-19. Profiling relied on immunoSEQ multiplex PCR, and the TCRdb table lists in-frame clones only, not all of them. The table includes under 200,000 clones, about 80% detected once. The sample taken for sequencing was peripheral blood. The receptors were gathered from an older man with active or convalescent COVID-19.

J is TRBJ2-1 and V is TRBV19; 13 bases match TRBD2. This CDR3 spans 17 amino acids. Per germline, CDR1 LNHDA and CDR2 SQIVND (reference sequence). The V gene end was trimmed by 3 bases and the J gene end by 7 bases; junction bases not matched to a gene: 9. This CDR3 is CASSMGLAGKRQNEQFF. CDR3 DNA: TGTGCCAGTAGTATGGGACTAGCGGGAAAGCGCCAAAATGAGCAGTTCTTC. The full variable domain, with the rest looked up from reference TRBV19 and TRBJ2-1, is DGGITQSPKYLFRKEGQNVTLSCEQNLNHDAMYWYRQDPGQGLRLIYYSQIVNDFQKGDIAEGYSVSREKKESFPLTVTSAQKNPTAFYLCASSMGLAGKRQNEQFFGPGTRLTVL.

This chain connects TRBV28 to TRBJ1-2, with TRBD1 matching 10 bases. The V segment lost 6 bases and the J segment 5 bases; nucleotides outside the gene matches: 15. This CDR3 comprises 17 residues. Germline CDR1 MDHEN, CDR2 SYDVKM. The CDR3 DNA sequence: TGTGCCAGCAGGTCCGGGACAGGGGTCCCAAGAGTATATGGCTACACCTTC. It is translated as CASRSGTGVPRVYGYTF.

This clone was observed once. This sequence joins TRBV27 and TRBJ1-1; 9 bases are a match to TRBD1. J gave up 6 bases and V 6 bases, and 8 bases lay outside the gene matches. The CDR3 loop spans 14 amino acids. Germline CDR1 and CDR2: MNHEY and SMNVEV (reference sequence). CDR3 loop: CASRSPRTGAEAFF. CDR3 DNA: TGTGCCAGCAGATCACCACGGACAGGGGCTGAAGCTTTCTTT.

This sequence joins TRBV25-1 and TRBJ2-6; 7 positions match TRBD1. Per germline, CDR1 MGHDK and CDR2 SYGVNS. Trimming took 4 bases from V and 2 from J; bases not matched to a gene: 5. The CDR3 runs to 16 residues. CDR3 sequence (DNA): TGTGCCAGCAGTGCGGTCACAGGGGCTGGGGCCAACGTCCTGACTTTC. Its protein is CASSAVTGAGANVLTF.

The chain carries TRBV4-3 and TRBJ2-7; D may be TRBD1 (6 bases). In germline, CDR1 is LGHNA, CDR2 YSLEER. V was cut by 1 base and J by 6 bases, with 16 bases left in between. This CDR3 region has 15 residues. The CDR3 spells CASSQVSGAAFEQYF. The CDR3 region has the DNA TGCGCCAGCAGCCAAGTCTCAGGGGCAGCCTTCGAGCAGTACTTC.

The rearrangement links TRBV7-9 to TRBJ2-5; a weak D match, TRBD2 (5 bases). V shed 10 bases and J shed 1 base, with 10 bases lying between them. The CDR3 sequence is 12 residues long. Germline lookup yields CDR1 SEHNR and CDR2 FQNEAQ (reference sequence). In nucleotides, the CDR3 is TGTGCCACCCGGAGGATCCAAGAGACCCAGTACTTC. This translates into CATRRIQETQYF. The variable domain in full, completed from reference TRBV7-9 and TRBJ2-5, reads DTGVSQNPRHKITKRGQNVTFRCDPISEHNRLYWYRQTLGQGPEFLTYFQNEAQLEKSRLLSDRFSAERPKGSFSTLEIQRTEQGDSAMYLCATRRIQETQYFGPGTRLLVL.